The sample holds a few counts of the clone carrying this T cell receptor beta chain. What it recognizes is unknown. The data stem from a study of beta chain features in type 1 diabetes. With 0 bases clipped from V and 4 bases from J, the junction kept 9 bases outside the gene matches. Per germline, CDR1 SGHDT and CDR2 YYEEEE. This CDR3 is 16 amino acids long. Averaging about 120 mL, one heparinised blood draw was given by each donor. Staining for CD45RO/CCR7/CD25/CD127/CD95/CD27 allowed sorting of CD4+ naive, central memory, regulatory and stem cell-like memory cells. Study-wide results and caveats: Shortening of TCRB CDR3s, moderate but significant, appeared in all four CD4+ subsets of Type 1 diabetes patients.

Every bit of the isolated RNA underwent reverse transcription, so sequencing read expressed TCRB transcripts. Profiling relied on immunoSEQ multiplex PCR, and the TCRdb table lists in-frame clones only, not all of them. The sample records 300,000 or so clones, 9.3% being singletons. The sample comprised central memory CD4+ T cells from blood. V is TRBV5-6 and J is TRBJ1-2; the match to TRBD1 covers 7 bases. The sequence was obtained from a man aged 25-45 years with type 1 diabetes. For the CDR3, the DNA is TGTGCCAGCAGCTTGGATGTAGGAGGGGGCAGCTATGGCTACACCTTC. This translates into CASSLDVGGGSYGYTF.